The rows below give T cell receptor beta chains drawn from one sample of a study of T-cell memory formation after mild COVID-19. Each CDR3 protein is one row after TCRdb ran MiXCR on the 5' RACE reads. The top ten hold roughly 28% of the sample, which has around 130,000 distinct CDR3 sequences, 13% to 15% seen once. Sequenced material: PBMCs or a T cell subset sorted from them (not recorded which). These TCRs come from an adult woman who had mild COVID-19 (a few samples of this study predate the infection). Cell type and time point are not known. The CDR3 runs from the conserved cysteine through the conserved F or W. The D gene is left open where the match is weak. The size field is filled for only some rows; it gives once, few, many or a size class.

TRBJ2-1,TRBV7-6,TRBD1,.,CASSPDRDRDEQFF,TGTGCCAGCAGCCCGGACAGGGACCGTGATGAGCAGTTCTTC
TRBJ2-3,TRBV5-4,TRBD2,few,CASSEVAGAPLGTQYF,TGTGCCAGCAGCGAAGTAGCGGGGGCCCCCCTCGGGACGCAGTATTTT
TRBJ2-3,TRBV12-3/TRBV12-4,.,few,CASSISTDTQYF,TGTGCCAGCAGTATCAGCACAGATACGCAGTATTTT
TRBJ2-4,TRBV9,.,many,CASTPGDAKNIQYF,TGTGCCAGCACCCCCGGGGATGCCAAAAACATTCAGTACTTC
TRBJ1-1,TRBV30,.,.,CAWSVLGHPNTEAFF,TGTGCCTGGAGTGTACTGGGACACCCGAACACTGAAGCTTTCTTT
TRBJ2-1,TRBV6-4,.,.,CARDNEQFF,TGTGCCAGAGACAATGAGCAGTTCTTC
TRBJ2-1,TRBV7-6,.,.,CATSRVYGFGNEQFF,TGTGCCACCAGCAGAGTTTATGGATTCGGTAATGAGCAGTTCTTC
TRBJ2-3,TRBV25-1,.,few,CASSIWADTQYF,TGTGCCAGCAGCATATGGGCAGATACGCAGTATTTT
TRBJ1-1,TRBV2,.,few,CASTETEAFF,TGTGCCAGCACCGAAACTGAAGCTTTCTTT
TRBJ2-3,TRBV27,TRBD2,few,CASSPELAGSTDTQYF,TGTGCCAGCAGTCCCGAACTAGCGGGGAGCACAGATACGCAGTATTTT
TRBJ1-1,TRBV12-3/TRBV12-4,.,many,CASSFSNTEAFF,TGTGCCAGCAGTTTCAGTAACACTGAAGCTTTCTTT
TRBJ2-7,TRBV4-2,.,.,CASSQDERTHRDEQYF,TGTGCCAGCAGCCAAGATGAACGGACGCACAGGGACGAGCAGTACTTC
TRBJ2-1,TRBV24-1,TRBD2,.,CATSESGTSGFSAYNEQFF,TGTGCCACCAGTGAATCCGGGACTAGCGGGTTCTCTGCCTACAATGAGCAGTTCTTC
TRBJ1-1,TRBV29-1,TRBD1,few,CSVEDRGDRANTEAFF,TGCAGCGTTGAAGATCGGGGGGACAGGGCGAACACTGAAGCTTTCTTT
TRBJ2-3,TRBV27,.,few,CASSKTGATDTQYF,TGTGCCAGCAGTAAAACAGGCGCCACAGATACGCAGTATTTT
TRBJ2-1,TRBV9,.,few,CASSVVNSQNEQFF,TGTGCCAGCAGCGTCGTGAACAGTCAGAATGAGCAGTTCTTC